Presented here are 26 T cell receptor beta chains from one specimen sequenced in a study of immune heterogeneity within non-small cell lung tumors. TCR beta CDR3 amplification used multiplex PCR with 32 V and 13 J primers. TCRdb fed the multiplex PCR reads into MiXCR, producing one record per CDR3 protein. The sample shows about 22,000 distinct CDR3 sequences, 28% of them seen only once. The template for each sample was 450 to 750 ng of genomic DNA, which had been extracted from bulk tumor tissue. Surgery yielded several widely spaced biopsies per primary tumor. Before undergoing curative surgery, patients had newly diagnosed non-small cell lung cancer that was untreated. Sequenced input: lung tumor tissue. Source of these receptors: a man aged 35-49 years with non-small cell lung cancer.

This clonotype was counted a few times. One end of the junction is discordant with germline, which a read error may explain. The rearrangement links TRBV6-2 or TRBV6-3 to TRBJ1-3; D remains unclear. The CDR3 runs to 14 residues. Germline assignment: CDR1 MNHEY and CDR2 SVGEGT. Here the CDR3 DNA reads TGTGTCAGCAGTCTTACAGTCTCTGGAAACACCATATATTTT. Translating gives CVSSLTVSGNTIYF.

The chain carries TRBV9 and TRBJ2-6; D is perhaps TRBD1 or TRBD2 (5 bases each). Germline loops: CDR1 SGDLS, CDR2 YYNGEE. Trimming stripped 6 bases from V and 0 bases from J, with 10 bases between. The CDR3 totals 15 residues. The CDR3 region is CASKGPSSGANVLTF. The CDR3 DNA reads TGTGCCAGCAAGGGACCGAGCTCTGGGGCCAACGTCCTGACTTTC. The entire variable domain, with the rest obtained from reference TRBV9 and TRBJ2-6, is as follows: DSGVTQTPKHLITATGQRVTLRCSPRSGDLSVYWYQQSLDQGLQFLIQYYNGEERAKGNILERFSAQQFPDLHSELNLSSLELGDSALYFCASKGPSSGANVLTFGAGSRLTVL.

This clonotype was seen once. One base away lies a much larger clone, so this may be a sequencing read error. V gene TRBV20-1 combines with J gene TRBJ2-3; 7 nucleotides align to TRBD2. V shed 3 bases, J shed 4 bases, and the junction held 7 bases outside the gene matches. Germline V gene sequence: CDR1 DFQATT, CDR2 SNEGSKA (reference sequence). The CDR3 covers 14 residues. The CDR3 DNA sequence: TGCAGTGCTAGCCAGACTAGCACCGCAGATACGCAGTATTTT. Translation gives CSASQTSTADTQYF.

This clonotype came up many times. The CDR3 nucleotides are TGCGCCAGCAGCCAGATGGGTTCCAATTCACCCCTCCACTTT. Its protein product is CASSQMGSNSPLHF. The chain employs TRBV4-3 and TRBJ1-6; D is unresolved. Trimming left V 3 bases short and J 7 bases short, with 10 bases between. Germline-derived CDR1 and CDR2 are LGHNA and YSLEER. The CDR3 totals 14 residues.

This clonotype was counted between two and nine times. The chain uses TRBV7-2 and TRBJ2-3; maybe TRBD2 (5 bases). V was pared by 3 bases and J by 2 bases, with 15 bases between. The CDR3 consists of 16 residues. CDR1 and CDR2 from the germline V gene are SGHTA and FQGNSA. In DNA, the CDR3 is TGTGCCAGCAGCTTTGGTACCTCGCGGGCCACAGATACGCAGTATTTT. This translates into CASSFGTSRATDTQYF.

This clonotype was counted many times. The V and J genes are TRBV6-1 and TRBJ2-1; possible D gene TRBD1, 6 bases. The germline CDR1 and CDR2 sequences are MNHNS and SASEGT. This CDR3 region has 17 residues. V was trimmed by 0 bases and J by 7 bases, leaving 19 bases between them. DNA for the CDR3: TGTGCCAGCAGTGAAGCGCAAGGGGACACGAGAAGAAATGAGCAGTTCTTC. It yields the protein CASSEAQGDTRRNEQFF.

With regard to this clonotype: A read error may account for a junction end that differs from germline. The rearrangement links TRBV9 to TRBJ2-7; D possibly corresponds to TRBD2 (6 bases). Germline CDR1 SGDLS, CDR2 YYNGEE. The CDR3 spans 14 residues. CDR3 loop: CAGSVAEVPYEQYF. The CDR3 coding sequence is TGTGCCGGCAGCGTAGCGGAGGTACCCTACGAGCAGTACTTC.

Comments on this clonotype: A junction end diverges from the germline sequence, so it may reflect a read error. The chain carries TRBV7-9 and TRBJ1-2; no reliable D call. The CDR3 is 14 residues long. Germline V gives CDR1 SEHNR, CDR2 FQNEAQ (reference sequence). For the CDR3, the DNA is TGTGCCAGAAGCTTCTCAGAGGGAGGCGTTGGCTACACCTTC. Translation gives CARSFSEGGVGYTF. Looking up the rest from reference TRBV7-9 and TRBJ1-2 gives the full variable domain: DTGVSQNPRHKITKRGQNVTFRCDPISEHNRLYWYRQTLGQGPEFLTYFQNEAQLEKSRLLSDRFSAERPKGSFSTLEIQRTEQGDSAMYLCARSFSEGGVGYTFGSGTRLTVV.

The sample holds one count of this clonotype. The CDR3 sequence is CASSRQEIRTDTQYF. DNA for the CDR3: TGTGCCAGCAGCCGACAGGAAATCCGCACAGATACGCAGTATTTT. This sequence joins TRBV11-3 and TRBJ2-3, with TRBD1 as a possible D gene (6 bases). The length of the CDR3 is 15 residues. V lost 5 bases and J 1 base, leaving 13 bases between the germline ends. The germline V gene has CDR1 SGHNT and CDR2 YENEEA.

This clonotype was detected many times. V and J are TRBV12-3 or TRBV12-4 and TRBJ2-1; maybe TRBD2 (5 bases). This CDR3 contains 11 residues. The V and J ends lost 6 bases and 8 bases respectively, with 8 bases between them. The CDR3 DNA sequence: TGTGCCAGCAGATCGGGGTATGAGCAGTTCTTC. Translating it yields CASRSGYEQFF.

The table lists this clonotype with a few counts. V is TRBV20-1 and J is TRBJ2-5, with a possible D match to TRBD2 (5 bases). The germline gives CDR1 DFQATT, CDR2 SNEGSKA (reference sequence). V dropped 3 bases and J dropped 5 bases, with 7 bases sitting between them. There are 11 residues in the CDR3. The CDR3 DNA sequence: TGCAGTGCTAGTTGGAGGGAGACCCAGTACTTC. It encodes CSASWRETQYF.

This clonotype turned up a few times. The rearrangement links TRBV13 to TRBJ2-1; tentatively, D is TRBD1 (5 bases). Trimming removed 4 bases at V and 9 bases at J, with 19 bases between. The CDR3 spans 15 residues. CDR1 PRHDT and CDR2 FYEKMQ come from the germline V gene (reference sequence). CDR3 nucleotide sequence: TGTGCCAGCAGCTCATGGACAACGAATAGGGGTGAGCAGTTCTTC. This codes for CASSSWTTNRGEQFF.

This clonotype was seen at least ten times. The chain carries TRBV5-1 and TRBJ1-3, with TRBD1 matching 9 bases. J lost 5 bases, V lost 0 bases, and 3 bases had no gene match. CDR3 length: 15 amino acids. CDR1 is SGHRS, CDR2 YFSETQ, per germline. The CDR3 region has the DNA TGCGCCAGCAGCTTGGCGACAGGGGGAAGAAACACCATATATTTT. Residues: CASSLATGGRNTIYF.

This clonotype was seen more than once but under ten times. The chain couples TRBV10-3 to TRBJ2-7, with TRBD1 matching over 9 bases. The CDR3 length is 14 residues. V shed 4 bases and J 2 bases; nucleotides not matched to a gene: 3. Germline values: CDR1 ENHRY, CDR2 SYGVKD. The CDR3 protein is CAISADRGAYEQYF. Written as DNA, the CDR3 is TGTGCCATCAGTGCGGACAGGGGAGCCTACGAGCAGTACTTC.

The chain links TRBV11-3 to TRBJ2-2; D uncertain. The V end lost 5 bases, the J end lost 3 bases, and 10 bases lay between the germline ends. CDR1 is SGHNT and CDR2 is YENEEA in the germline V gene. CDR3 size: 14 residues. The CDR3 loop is CASSHGPYTGELFF. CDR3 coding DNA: TGTGCCAGCAGCCACGGACCATACACCGGGGAGCTGTTTTTT.

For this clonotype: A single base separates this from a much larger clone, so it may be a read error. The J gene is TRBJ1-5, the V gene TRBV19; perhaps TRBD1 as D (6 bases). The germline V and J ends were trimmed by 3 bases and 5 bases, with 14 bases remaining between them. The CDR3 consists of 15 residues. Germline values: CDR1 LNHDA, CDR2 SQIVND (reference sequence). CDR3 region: CASSMGHGIDQPQHF. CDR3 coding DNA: TGTGCCAGTAGTATGGGACACGGGATCGATCAGCCCCAGCATTTT.

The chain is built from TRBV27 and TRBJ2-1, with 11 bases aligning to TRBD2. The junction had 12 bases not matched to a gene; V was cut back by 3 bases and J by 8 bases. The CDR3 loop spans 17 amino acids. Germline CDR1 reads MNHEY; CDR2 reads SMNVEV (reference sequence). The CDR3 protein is CASSFRISGRADDEQFF. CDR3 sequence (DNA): TGTGCCAGCAGTTTTAGGATTAGCGGGAGGGCCGATGATGAGCAGTTCTTC.

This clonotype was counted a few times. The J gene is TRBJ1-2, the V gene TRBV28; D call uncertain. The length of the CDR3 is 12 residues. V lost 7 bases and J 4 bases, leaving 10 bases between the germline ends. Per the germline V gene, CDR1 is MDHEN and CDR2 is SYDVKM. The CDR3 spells CASNPGPYGYTF. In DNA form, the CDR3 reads TGTGCCAGCAATCCGGGTCCCTATGGCTACACCTTC.

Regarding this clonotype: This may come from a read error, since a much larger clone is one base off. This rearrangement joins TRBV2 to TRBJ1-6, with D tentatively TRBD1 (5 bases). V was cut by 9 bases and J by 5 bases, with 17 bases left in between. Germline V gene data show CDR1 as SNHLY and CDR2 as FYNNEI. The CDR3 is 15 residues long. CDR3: CARRPRQGHNSPLHF. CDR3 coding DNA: TGTGCCAGAAGACCTCGTCAGGGACATAATTCACCCCTCCACTTT. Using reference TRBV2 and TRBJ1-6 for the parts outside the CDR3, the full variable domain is EPEVTQTPSHQVTQMGQEVILRCVPISNHLYFYWYRQILGQKVEFLVSFYNNEISEKSEIFDDQFSVERPDGSNFTLKIRSTKLEDSAMYFCARRPRQGHNSPLHFGNGTRLTVT.

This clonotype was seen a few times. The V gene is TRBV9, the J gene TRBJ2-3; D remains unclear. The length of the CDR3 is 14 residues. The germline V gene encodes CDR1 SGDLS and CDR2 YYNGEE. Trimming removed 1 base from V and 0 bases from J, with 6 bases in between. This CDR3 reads CASSVLGSTDTQYF. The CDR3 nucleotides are TGTGCCAGCAGCGTATTGGGCAGCACAGATACGCAGTATTTT.

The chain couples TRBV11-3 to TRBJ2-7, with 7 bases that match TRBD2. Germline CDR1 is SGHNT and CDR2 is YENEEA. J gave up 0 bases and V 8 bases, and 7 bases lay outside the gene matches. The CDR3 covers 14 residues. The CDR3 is CASPAGTISYEQYF. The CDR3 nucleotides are TGTGCCAGCCCGGCCGGGACTATCTCCTACGAGCAGTACTTC.

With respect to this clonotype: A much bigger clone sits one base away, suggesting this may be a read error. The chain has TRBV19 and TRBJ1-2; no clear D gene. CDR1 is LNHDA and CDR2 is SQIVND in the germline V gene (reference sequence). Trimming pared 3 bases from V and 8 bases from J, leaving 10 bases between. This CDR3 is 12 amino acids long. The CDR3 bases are TGTGCCAGTAGTATTTCTCCACGGGGCTACACCTTC. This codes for CASSISPRGYTF.

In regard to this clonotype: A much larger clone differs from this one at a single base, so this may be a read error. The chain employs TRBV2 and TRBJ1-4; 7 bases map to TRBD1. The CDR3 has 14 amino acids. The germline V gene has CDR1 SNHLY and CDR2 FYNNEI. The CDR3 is CASSPGQHNEELFF. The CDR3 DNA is TGTGCCAGCAGCCCGGGACAGCATAATGAAGAACTGTTTTTT.

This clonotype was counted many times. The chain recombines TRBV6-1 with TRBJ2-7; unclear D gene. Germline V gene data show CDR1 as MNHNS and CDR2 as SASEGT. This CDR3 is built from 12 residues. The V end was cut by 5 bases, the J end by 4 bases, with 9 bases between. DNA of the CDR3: TGTGCCAGCAGTCGAAACTTGTACGAGCAGTACTTC. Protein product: CASSRNLYEQYF.

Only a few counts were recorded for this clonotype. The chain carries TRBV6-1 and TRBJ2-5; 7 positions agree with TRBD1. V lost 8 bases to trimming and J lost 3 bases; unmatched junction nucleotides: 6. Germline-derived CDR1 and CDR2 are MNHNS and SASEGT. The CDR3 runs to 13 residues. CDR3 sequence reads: CASRRGREETQYF. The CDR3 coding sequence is TGTGCCAGCCGCAGGGGGAGAGAAGAGACCCAGTACTTC.

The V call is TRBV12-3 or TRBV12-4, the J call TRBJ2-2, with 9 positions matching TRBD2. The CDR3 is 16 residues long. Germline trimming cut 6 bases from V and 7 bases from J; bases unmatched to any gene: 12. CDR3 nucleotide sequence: TGTGCCAGCAGCTTGGGCGGGAGGGCCTCTGGCGGGGAGCTGTTTTTT. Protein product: CASSLGGRASGGELFF.